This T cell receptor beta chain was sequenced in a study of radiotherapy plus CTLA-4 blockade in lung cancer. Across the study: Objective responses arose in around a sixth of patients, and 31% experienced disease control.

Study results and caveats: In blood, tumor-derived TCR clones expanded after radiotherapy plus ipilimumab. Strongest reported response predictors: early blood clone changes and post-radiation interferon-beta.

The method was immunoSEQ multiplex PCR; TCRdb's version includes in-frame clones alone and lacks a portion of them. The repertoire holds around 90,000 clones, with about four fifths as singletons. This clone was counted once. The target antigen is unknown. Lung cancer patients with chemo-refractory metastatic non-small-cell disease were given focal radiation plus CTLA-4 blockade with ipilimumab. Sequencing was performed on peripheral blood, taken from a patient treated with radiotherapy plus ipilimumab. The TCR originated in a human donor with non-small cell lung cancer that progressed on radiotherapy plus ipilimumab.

CDR3 DNA: TGTGCCAGCAGCCCACAGACAGATACGCAGTATTTT. Amino acid sequence: CASSPQTDTQYF. The rearrangement joins TRBV11-2 to TRBJ2-3, with no clear D. Trimming shortened V by 5 bases and J by 3 bases, and 6 bases separated the two germline ends. The length of the CDR3 is 12 residues. Germline values: CDR1 SGHAT, CDR2 FQNNGV.